This T cell receptor (beta chain) was documented in a study of T-cell memory formation after mild COVID-19. As for the study in general: The two donors had largely donor-specific TCR clusters. Study-wide points: Cross-reactive memory seemingly joined, as some responding clones were found in pre-infection memory. Shrinking CD4+ clones resided mostly in CM and EM, and CD8+ ones in EMRA. Day 15 to 85 contractors were CD4/CD8 balanced; later expanders leaned CD4+.

Turning to this clonotype: Its antigen remains unidentified.

TCRdb passed the 5' RACE reads through MiXCR, listing each CDR3 protein once. The table lists fewer than 50,000 distinct CDR3 sequences, less than 15% of them singletons. The CDR3 sequence is 18 residues long. Germline V gene data show CDR1 as SGHTA and CDR2 as FQGNSA. V was cut by 1 base and J by 1 base, with 14 bases left in between. Sequenced material: PBMCs or a T cell subset sorted from them (not recorded which). The TCR comes from a man aged 18 to 30 who had mild COVID-19 (a few samples of this study predate the infection). Cell type and time point are not known. The chain links TRBV7-2 to TRBJ2-6; TRBD1 is a possible D gene (5 bases). Here the CDR3 DNA reads TGTGCCAGCAGCTTAGATTTCAGGGTGCGGTCTGGGGCCAACGTCCTGACTTTC. Protein: CASSLDFRVRSGANVLTF.